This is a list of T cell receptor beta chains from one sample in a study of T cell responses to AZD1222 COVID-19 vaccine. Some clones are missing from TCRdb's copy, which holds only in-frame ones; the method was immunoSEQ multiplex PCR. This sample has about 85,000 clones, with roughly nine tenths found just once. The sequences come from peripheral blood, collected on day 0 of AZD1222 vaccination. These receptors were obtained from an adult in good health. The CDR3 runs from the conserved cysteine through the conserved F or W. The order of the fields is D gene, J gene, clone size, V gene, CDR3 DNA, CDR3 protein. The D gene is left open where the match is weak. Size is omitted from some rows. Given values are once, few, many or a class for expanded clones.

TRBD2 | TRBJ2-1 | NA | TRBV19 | TGTGCCAGTAGTATGGAACTAGCGGCCTACAATGAGCAGTTCTTC | CASSMELAAYNEQFF
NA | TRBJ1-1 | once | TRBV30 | TGTGCCTGGATAGTTCCCATTTACACTGAAGCTTTCTTT | CAWIVPIYTEAFF
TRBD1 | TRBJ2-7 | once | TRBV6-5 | TGTGCCAGCACCAGGGACAGTTCTTACTACGAGCAGTACTTC | CASTRDSSYYEQYF
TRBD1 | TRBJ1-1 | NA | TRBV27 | TGTGCCAGCCGAGGGACAGGGAGGACTGAAGCTTTCTTT | CASRGTGRTEAFF
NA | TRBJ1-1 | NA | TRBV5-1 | TGCGCCAGCAGCGATTTAGGCGGCAGCGGCACTGAAGCTTTCTTT | CASSDLGGSGTEAFF
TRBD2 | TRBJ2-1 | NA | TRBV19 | TGTGCCAGTAGTATTAGGGCGGGGCTAGCGGGCTCCTACAATGAGCAGTTCTTC | CASSIRAGLAGSYNEQFF
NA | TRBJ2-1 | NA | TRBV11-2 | TGTGCCAGCAGCTTCACAGGGGGGGGATCCTACAATGAGCAGTTCTTC | CASSFTGGGSYNEQFF
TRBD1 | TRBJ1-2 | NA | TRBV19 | TGTGCCAGTAGTATCCCAGGGACAGGGGCCGGCTACACCTTC | CASSIPGTGAGYTF
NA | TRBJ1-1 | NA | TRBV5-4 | TGTGCCAGCATCCCTGACACCGGAGGTGGCACTGAAGCTTTCTTT | CASIPDTGGGTEAFF
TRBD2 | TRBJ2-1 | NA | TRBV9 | TGTGCCAGTTCGGGGGGGCGAAGCTCCTACAATGAGCAGTTCTTC | CASSGGRSSYNEQFF
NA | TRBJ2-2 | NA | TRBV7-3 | TGTGCCAGCAGCCAACCCCCCTCCGGGGAGCTGTTTTTT | CASSQPPSGELFF
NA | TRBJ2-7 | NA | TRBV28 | TGTGCCAGCAGCAACCCTGACAGCTACGAGCAGTACTTC | CASSNPDSYEQYF
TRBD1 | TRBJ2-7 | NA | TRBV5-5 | TGTGCCAGCAGCCCGGGTACAGGGGGGATCTCCTACGAGCAGTACTTC | CASSPGTGGISYEQYF
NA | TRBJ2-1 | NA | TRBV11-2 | TGTGCCAGCAGCGTAGCCGGGGCCCGGTCGAATGAGCAGTTCTTC | CASSVAGARSNEQFF
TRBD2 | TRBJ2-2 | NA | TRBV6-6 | TGTGCCAGCAGACATGCGGGGGGTAGTACCGGGGAGCTGTTTTTT | CASRHAGGSTGELFF
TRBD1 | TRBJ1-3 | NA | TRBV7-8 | TGTGCCAGCAGCTCACAGGGGTTTCCCGATCCTTCTGGAAACACCATATATTTT | CASSSQGFPDPSGNTIYF
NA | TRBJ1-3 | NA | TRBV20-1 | TGCAGTGCTAGGACTGGAAACACCATATATTTT | CSARTGNTIYF
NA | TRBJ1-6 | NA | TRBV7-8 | TGTGCCAGCAGCCCCAGCCGGGCCCAGGGGAGTTCACCCCTCCACTTT | CASSPSRAQGSSPLHF
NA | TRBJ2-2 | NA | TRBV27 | TGTGCCAGTTCGGGTACCCCGGGCTTCACCGGGGAGCTGTTTTTT | CASSGTPGFTGELFF
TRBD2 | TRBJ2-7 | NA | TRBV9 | TGTGCCAGCAGCGTTGCGGGGGCCTACGAGCAGTACTTC | CASSVAGAYEQYF
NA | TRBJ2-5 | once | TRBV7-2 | TGTGCCAGCAGCTTAAGGGCGGACCCGGGAGAGACCCAGTACTTC | CASSLRADPGETQYF
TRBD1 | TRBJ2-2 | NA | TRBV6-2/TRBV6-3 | TGTGCCAGCAGTCCGAGACAGGGGGCGCTCACCGGGGAGCTGTTTTTT | CASSPRQGALTGELFF
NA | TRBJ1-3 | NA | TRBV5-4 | TGTGCCAGCAGCCGTGGGCAGCCTTCCTCTGGAAACACCATATATTTT | CASSRGQPSSGNTIYF
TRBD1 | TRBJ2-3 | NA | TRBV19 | TGTGCCACTCTCCCGGGACAGGGGATCGCAGATACGCAGTATTTT | CATLPGQGIADTQYF
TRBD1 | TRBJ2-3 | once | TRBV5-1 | TGCGCCAGCAGCTATGGGACAGTGAGCACAGATACGCAGTATTTT | CASSYGTVSTDTQYF
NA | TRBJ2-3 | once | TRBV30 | TGTGCCTGGAGCAGTGATGGGAACCCCTCAGATACGCAGTATTTT | CAWSSDGNPSDTQYF
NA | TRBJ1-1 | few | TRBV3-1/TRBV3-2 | TGTGCCAGCAGCCAAGAATTCCTCAGGGAGGGCAACTCCTTGAACACTGAAGCTTTCTTT | CASSQEFLREGNSLNTEAFF
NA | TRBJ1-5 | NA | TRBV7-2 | TGTGCCAGCAGCTTAGTATCCGGACAGCCGAATCAGCCCCAGCATTTT | CASSLVSGQPNQPQHF
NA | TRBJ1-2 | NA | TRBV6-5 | TGTGCCAGCAGTCAGGAGGGGAACTATGGCTACACCTTC | CASSQEGNYGYTF
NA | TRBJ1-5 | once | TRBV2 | TGTGCCAGCAGTGTTGGGGTTGGCCAGCCCCAGCATTTT | CASSVGVGQPQHF
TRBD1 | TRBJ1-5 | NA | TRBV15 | TGTGCCACCGGCGGACAGGGGCTGAGCAATCAGCCCCAGCATTTT | CATGGQGLSNQPQHF
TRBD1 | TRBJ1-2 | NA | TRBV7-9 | TGTGCCAGCAGGAACAGGGGGCTTAGCTATGGCTACACCTTC | CASRNRGLSYGYTF
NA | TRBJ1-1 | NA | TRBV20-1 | TGCAGTGCTAGTCCCCCCAGGACGGGGAACACTGAAGCTTTCTTT | CSASPPRTGNTEAFF
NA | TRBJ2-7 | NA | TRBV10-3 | TGTGCCATCAGTGATGATGGCGAGCAGTACTTC | CAISDDGEQYF
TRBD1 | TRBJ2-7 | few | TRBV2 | TGTGCCAGCAAGTTGGGACAGACCACTGACGAGCAGTACTTC | CASKLGQTTDEQYF
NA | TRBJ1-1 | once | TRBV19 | TGTGCCAGTAGTAGTTGGGCTGAAGCTTTCTTT | CASSSWAEAFF
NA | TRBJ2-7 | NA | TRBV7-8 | TGTGCCAGCAGCTTAGAAAGGGGCCACGAGCAGTACTTC | CASSLERGHEQYF
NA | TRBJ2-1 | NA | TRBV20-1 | TGCAGTGCTAGCCAACTAGCAGGACAGTTCTTC | CSASQLAGQFF
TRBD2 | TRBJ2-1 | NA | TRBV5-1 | TGCGCCAGCAGCGACGGGACTAGCGGAAATGAGCAGTTCTTC | CASSDGTSGNEQFF
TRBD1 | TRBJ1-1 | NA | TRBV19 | TGTGCCAGTAGTATCAGTGCGAGGACAGGTTTCACTGAAGCTTTCTTT | CASSISARTGFTEAFF
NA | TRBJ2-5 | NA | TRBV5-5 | TGTGCCAGCAGTCCATCGGGGGGCCGCCAAGAGACCCAGTACTTC | CASSPSGGRQETQYF
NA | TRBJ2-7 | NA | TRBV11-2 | TGTGCCAGCAGCCCGAATCGGACCCTTTCGTACGAGCAGTACTTC | CASSPNRTLSYEQYF
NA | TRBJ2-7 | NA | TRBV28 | TGTGCCAGCACACTTGGAAGCTCCTACGAGCAGTACTTC | CASTLGSSYEQYF
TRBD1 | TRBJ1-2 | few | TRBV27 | TGTGCCAGCAGTCCGAACAGGGGTAGGAACTATGGCTACACCTTC | CASSPNRGRNYGYTF
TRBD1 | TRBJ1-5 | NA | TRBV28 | TGTGCCAGCAGCACCCGGGACAGGGGCAATCAGCCCCAGCATTTT | CASSTRDRGNQPQHF
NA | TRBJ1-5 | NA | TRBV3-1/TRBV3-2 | TGTGCCAGCAGCCAAGGGGTCCCTTGGGCGGGGCAGCCCCAGCATTTT | CASSQGVPWAGQPQHF
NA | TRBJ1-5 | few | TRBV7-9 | TGTGCCAGCAGCTTAGCAAATCAGCCCCAGCATTTT | CASSLANQPQHF
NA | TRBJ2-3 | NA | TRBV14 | TGTGCCAGCAGCCGGACAGCTCTCACAGATACGCAGTATTTT | CASSRTALTDTQYF
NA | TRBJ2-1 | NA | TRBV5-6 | TGTGCCAGCAGCTTGGACGGCAGACCCTACAATGAGCAGTTCTTC | CASSLDGRPYNEQFF
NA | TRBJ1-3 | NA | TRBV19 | TGTGCCAGTAGGCTTTCGGACGGCTCTGGAAACACCATATATTTT | CASRLSDGSGNTIYF
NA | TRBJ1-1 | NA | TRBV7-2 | TGTGCCAGCAGCTCCCGAATTGGGGAGGGCACTGAAGCTTTCTTT | CASSSRIGEGTEAFF
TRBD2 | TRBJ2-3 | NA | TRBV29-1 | TGCAGCTCCTCGGGACTAGTGACAGATACGCAGTATTTT | CSSSGLVTDTQYF
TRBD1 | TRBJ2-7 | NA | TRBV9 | TGTGCCAGCAGCTCGGGACAGGGAACGTACGAGCAGTACTTC | CASSSGQGTYEQYF
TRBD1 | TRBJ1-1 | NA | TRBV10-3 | TGTGCCATCAGCCAGGGACAGCAGAACACTGAAGCTTTCTTT | CAISQGQQNTEAFF
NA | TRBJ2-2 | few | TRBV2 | TGTGCCAGCAAGGTGGGCGATTACACCGGGGAGCTGTTTTTT | CASKVGDYTGELFF
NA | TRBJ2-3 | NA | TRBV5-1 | TGCGCCAGCAGCTTGGCCGGCAGGCCACTCACAGATACGCAGTATTTT | CASSLAGRPLTDTQYF
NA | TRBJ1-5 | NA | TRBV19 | TGTGCCAGTAGTATAGCCGGGAATCAGCCCCAGCATTTT | CASSIAGNQPQHF
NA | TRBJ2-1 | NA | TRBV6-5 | TGTGCCAGCAGTTGGGACTCCTACAATGAGCAGTTCTTC | CASSWDSYNEQFF